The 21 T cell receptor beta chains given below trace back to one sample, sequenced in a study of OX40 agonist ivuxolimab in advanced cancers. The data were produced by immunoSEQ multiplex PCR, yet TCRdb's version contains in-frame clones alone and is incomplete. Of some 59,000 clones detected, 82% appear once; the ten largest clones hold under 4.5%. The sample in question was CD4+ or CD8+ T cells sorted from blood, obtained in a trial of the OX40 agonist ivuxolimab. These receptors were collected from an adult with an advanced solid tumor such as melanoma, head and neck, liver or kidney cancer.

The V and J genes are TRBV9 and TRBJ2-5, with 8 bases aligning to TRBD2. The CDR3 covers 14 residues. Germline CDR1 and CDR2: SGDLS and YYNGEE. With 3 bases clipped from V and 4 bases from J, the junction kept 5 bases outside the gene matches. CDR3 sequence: CASSAPGGGETQYF. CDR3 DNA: TGTGCCAGCAGCGCCCCGGGGGGGGGAGAGACCCAGTACTTC.

CDR3 coding DNA: TGTGCCAGCAGCTTAGGAGACCCCTTCAATGAGCAGTTCTTC. It yields the protein CASSLGDPFNEQFF. V and J are TRBV7-2 and TRBJ2-1, with D unresolved. CDR1 is SGHTA, CDR2 FQGNSA, per germline. This CDR3 is built from 14 residues. Trimming took off 1 base at V and 6 bases at J, with 10 bases between the two ends.

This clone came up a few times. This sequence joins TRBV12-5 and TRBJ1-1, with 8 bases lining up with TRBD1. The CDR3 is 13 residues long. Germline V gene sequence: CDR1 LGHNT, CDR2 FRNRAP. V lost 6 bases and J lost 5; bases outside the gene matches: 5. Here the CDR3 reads CASGLQGGTEAFF. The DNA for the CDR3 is TGTGCTAGTGGCCTACAGGGGGGGACTGAAGCTTTCTTT.

Here the CDR3 DNA reads TGTGCCAGCAGCGCGGGAACTAGCGGGGGGGGCCGGGCGTTCTTC. This translates into CASSAGTSGGGRAFF. The chain joins TRBV7-6 to TRBJ2-1; TRBD2 aligns across 13 bases. Germline V lookup: CDR1 SGHVS, CDR2 FNYEAQ. J lost 15 bases, V lost 5 bases, and 13 bases had no gene match. The CDR3 runs to 15 residues. Combining the CDR3 with reference TRBV7-6 and TRBJ2-1 gives the whole variable domain GAGVSQSPRYKVTKRGQDVALRCDPISGHVSLYWYRQALGQGPEFLTYFNYEAQQDKSGLPNDRFSAERPEGSISTLTIQRTEQRDSAMYRCASSAGTSGGGRAFFGPGTRLTVL.

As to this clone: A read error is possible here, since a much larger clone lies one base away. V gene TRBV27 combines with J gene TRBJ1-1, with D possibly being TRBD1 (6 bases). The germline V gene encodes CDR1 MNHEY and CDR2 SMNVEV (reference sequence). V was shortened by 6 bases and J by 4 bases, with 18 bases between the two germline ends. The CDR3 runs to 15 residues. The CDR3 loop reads CASSVVGGAGTEAFF. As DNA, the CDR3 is TGTGCCAGCAGCGTAGTTGGGGGGGCGGGCACTGAAGCTTTCTTT.

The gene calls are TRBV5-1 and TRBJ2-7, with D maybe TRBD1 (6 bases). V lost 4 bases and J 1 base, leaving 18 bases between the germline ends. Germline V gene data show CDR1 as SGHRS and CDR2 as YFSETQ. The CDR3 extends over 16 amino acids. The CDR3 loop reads CASSSGHRDMSYEQYF. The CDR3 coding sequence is TGCGCCAGCAGCAGTGGTCACCGGGACATGTCCTACGAGCAGTACTTC.

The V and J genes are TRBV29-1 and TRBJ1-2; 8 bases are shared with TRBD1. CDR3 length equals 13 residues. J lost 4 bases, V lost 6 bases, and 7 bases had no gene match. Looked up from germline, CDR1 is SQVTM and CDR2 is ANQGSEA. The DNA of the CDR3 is TGCAGCGTCGCTAAAGGACAGGGCTATGGCTACACCTTC. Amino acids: CSVAKGQGYGYTF.

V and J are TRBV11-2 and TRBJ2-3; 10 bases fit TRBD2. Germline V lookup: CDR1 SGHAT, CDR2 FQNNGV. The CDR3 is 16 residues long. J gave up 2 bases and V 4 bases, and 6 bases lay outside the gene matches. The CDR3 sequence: CASSSRLAGYTDTQYF. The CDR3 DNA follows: TGTGCCAGCAGCTCAAGACTAGCGGGTTACACAGATACGCAGTATTTT.

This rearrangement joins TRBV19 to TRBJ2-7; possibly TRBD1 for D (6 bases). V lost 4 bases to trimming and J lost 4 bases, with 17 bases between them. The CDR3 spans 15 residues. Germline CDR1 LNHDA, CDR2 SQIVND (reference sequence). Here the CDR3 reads CASSTHRDTGYEQYF. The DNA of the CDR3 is TGTGCCAGTAGTACGCACCGGGACACAGGTTACGAGCAGTACTTC.

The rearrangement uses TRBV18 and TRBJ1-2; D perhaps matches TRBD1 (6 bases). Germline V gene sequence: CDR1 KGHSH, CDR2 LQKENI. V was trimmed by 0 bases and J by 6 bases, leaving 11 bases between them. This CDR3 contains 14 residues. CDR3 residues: CASSPPSGTNGYTF. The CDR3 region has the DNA TGTGCCAGCTCACCACCCTCCGGGACAAATGGCTACACCTTC. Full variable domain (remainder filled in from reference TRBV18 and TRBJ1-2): NAGVMQNPRHLVRRRGQEARLRCSPMKGHSHVYWYRQLPEEGLKFMVYLQKENIIDESGMPKERFSAEFPKEGPSILRIQQVVRGDSAAYFCASSPPSGTNGYTFGSGTRLTVV.

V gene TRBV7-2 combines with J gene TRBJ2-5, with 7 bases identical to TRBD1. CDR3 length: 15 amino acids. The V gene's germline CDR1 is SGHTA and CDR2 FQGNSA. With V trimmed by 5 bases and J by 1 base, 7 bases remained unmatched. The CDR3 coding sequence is TGTGCCAGCAGCCTCGGGACAGCCTTCCAAGAGACCCAGTACTTC. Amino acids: CASSLGTAFQETQYF.

CDR3 nucleotide sequence: TGTGCCAGCAGTTTCAACAGGGAAGGCGATACGCAGTATTTT. The encoded protein is CASSFNREGDTQYF. The chain employs TRBV28 and TRBJ2-3, with D tentatively TRBD1 (6 bases). The germline V gene encodes CDR1 MDHEN and CDR2 SYDVKM. The CDR3 runs to 14 residues. Between the trimmed V and J ends, which lost 3 bases and 6 bases, there was a span of 13 bases.

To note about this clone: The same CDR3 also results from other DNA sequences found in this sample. The CDR3 sequence: CASSYRAGGNQPQHF. CDR3 coding DNA: TGTGCCAGCAGTTATCGGGCAGGGGGAAATCAGCCCCAGCATTTT. V gene TRBV6-6 combines with J gene TRBJ1-5; TRBD1 matches at 7 bases. The CDR3 is 15 amino acids. The junction had 6 bases not matched to a gene; V was cut back by 3 bases and J by 4 bases. Germline values: CDR1 MNHNY, CDR2 SVGAGI (reference sequence).

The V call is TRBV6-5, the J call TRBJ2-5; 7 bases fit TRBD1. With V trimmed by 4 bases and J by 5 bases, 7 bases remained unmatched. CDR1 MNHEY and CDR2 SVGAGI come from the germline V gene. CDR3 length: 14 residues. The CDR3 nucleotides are TGTGCCAGCAGTTTCGCGAGGGGGCGGGAGACCCAGTACTTC. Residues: CASSFARGRETQYF.

CDR3 nucleotide sequence: TGTGCCAGCAGCTTATCCGGACAGGGGGACACTGAAGCTTTCTTT. Protein sequence: CASSLSGQGDTEAFF. This rearrangement joins TRBV5-5 to TRBJ1-1; 10 bases map to TRBD1. The junction had 4 bases not matched to a gene; V was cut back by 2 bases and J by 3 bases. The CDR3 has 15 amino acids. Germline V lookup: CDR1 SGHKS, CDR2 YYEKEE (reference sequence).

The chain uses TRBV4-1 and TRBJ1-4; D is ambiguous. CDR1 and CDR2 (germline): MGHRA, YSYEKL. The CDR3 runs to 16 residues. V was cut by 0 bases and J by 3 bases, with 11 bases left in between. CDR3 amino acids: CASSQDKSTANEKLFF. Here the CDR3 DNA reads TGCGCCAGCAGCCAAGATAAGTCGACGGCTAATGAAAAACTGTTTTTT.

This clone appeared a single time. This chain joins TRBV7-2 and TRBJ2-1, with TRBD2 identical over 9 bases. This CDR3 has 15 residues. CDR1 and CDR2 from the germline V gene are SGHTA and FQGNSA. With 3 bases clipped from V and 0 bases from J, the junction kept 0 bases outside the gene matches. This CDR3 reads CASSFSGGSYNEQFF. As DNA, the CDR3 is TGTGCCAGCAGCTTTAGCGGGGGCTCCTACAATGAGCAGTTCTTC.

The CDR3 reads CASSKIRDGYGYTF. The CDR3 coding sequence is TGTGCCAGCAGTAAGATCCGGGACGGCTATGGCTACACCTTC. The chain joins TRBV6-6 to TRBJ1-2; tentatively, D is TRBD1 (5 bases). The CDR3 runs 14 residues. V gave up 5 bases and J gave up 4 bases, with 14 bases separating them. Germline-derived CDR1 and CDR2 are MNHNY and SVGAGI (reference sequence).

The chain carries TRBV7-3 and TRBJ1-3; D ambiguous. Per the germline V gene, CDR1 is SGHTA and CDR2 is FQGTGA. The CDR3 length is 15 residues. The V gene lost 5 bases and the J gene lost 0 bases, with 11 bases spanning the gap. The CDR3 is CASSLHTDSGNTIYF. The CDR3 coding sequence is TGTGCCAGCAGCCTCCACACGGACTCTGGAAACACCATATATTTT.

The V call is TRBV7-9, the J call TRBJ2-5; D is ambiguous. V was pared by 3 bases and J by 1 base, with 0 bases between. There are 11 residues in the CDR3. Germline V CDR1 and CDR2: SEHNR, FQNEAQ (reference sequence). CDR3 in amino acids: CASSFQETQYF. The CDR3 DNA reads TGTGCCAGCAGCTTCCAAGAGACCCAGTACTTC.

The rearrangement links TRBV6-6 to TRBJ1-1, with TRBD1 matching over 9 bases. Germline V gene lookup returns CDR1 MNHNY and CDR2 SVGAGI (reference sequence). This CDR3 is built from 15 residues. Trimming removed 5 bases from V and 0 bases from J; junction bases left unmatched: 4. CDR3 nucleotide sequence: TGTGCCAGCAGTCCGGGACAGGGAGTGAACACTGAAGCTTTCTTT. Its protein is CASSPGQGVNTEAFF.